The 25 T cell receptor beta chains below come from one sample, sequenced in a study of blood T cell repertoires in COVID-19. This table comes from immunoSEQ multiplex PCR, and its TCRdb copy is limited to in-frame clones, with some not included. This table has about 52,000 clones, approximately 92% appearing once. Sequencing was done on a sample of peripheral blood. All receptors derive from a man aged 50 to 59 with active COVID-19.

The rearrangement uses TRBV3-1 (or the pseudogene TRBV3-2) and TRBJ1-1, with a possible D match to TRBD1 (6 bases). CDR3 length: 16 residues. V was trimmed by 4 bases and J by 6 bases, leaving 21 bases between them. In germline, CDR1 is LGHDT, CDR2 YNNKEL (reference sequence). CDR3 coding DNA: TGTGCCAGCAGCCCGTCGGACAGCGGGATGAGGGCTGAAGCTTTCTTT. Its translation: CASSPSDSGMRAEAFF.

The V gene is TRBV19, the J gene TRBJ2-3, with unresolved D. The germline CDR1 and CDR2 sequences are LNHDA and SQIVND (reference sequence). There are 11 residues in the CDR3. The V end lost 4 bases, the J end lost 8 bases, and 7 bases lay between the germline ends. CDR3 coding DNA: TGTGCCAGTAGTAGTCGGGTTACGCAGTATTTT. Translation: CASSSRVTQYF.

This rearrangement joins TRBV7-2 to TRBJ2-4; perhaps TRBD2 as D (6 bases). Trimming pared 6 bases from V and 0 bases from J, leaving 9 bases between. Germline V gives CDR1 SGHTA, CDR2 FQGNSA. This CDR3 has 14 amino acids. The CDR3 sequence is CASRLGGAKNIQYF. The DNA of the CDR3 is TGTGCCAGCAGGCTGGGGGGAGCCAAAAACATTCAGTACTTC. The full variable domain, with the rest looked up from reference TRBV7-2 and TRBJ2-4, is GAGVSQSPSNKVTEKGKDVELRCDPISGHTALYWYRQSLGQGLEFLIYFQGNSAPDKSGLPSDRFSAERTGGSVSTLTIQRTQQEDSAVYLCASRLGGAKNIQYFGAGTRLSVL.

This chain links TRBV5-4 with TRBJ1-6, with D tentatively TRBD1 (6 bases). The germline CDR1 and CDR2 sequences are SGHNT and YYREEE (reference sequence). The V end was cut by 4 bases, the J end by 6 bases, with 17 bases between. CDR3 length equals 16 residues. In DNA form, the CDR3 reads TGTGCCAGCAGCCCCGGAAGGGGGATGGGTAATTCACCCCTCCACTTT. Protein sequence: CASSPGRGMGNSPLHF.

This chain joins TRBV18 and TRBJ1-2; 8 nucleotides align to TRBD1. The length of the CDR3 is 13 residues. Germline V gives CDR1 KGHSH, CDR2 LQKENI. Trimming removed 3 bases from V and 8 bases from J; junction bases left unmatched: 5. This chain's CDR3 is CASSPGQGDGYTF. CDR3 DNA sequence: TGTGCCAGCTCACCTGGACAGGGCGACGGCTACACCTTC. Full variable domain (rest looked up from reference TRBV18 and TRBJ1-2): NAGVMQNPRHLVRRRGQEARLRCSPMKGHSHVYWYRQLPEEGLKFMVYLQKENIIDESGMPKERFSAEFPKEGPSILRIQQVVRGDSAAYFCASSPGQGDGYTFGSGTRLTVV.

This rearrangement joins TRBV6-6 to TRBJ1-1; 7 bases are shared with TRBD1. Germline CDR1 reads MNHNY; CDR2 reads SVGAGI (reference sequence). This CDR3 comprises 12 residues. Losses at the gene ends were 0 bases for V and 8 bases for J; bases not matched to a gene: 0. In nucleotides, the CDR3 is TGTGCCAGCAGTTACTCCAGGGGGGAAGCTTTCTTT. Protein: CASSYSRGEAFF.

The chain carries TRBV3-1 (or the pseudogene TRBV3-2) and TRBJ1-2; 9 nucleotides line up with TRBD1. The CDR3 contains 15 residues. Per germline, CDR1 LGHDT and CDR2 YNNKEL (reference sequence). Germline trimming cut 1 base from V and 5 bases from J; bases unmatched to any gene: 5. CDR3: CASSQGDRELYGYTF. In nucleotides, the CDR3 is TGTGCCAGCAGCCAAGGGGACAGGGAACTATATGGCTACACCTTC.

CDR3 amino acids: CASSPGGTAGFYEQYF. The CDR3 DNA follows: TGTGCCAGCAGCCCGGGCGGGACGGCAGGCTTCTACGAGCAGTACTTC. The chain links TRBV5-4 to TRBJ2-7; tentatively, D is TRBD2 (6 bases). Germline CDR1 reads SGHNT; CDR2 reads YYREEE (reference sequence). The CDR3 length is 16 residues. V lost 4 bases and J lost 3, with 20 bases in between.

The rearrangement links TRBV5-6 to TRBJ1-1; D is uncertain. Germline V gene lookup returns CDR1 SGHDT and CDR2 YYEEEE. The CDR3 is 16 residues long. V was shortened by 1 base and J by 4 bases, with 17 bases between the two germline ends. The CDR3 is CASSLRSWSTFTEAFF. The CDR3 DNA reads TGTGCCAGCAGCTTGAGGTCATGGTCGACTTTCACTGAAGCTTTCTTT.

The chain joins TRBV7-8 to TRBJ2-5, with a weak D call TRBD1 (6 bases). Germline V lookup: CDR1 SGHVS, CDR2 FQNEAQ. The CDR3 spans 14 residues. V shed 1 base and J shed 4 bases, with 10 bases lying between them. Here the CDR3 reads CASSLEARGETQYF. CDR3 DNA: TGTGCCAGCAGCTTAGAGGCCAGGGGAGAGACCCAGTACTTC.

The chain joins TRBV11-2 to TRBJ2-7; 10 nucleotides match TRBD2. Unmatched junction bases numbered 0, after V lost 0 bases and J lost 1 base. Germline V lookup: CDR1 SGHAT, CDR2 FQNNGV. The CDR3 runs to 15 residues. This CDR3 is CASSLELAGSYEQYF. In DNA form, the CDR3 reads TGTGCCAGCAGCTTAGAACTAGCGGGGTCCTACGAGCAGTACTTC.

The V gene is TRBV19, the J gene TRBJ2-1, with TRBD2 identical over 7 bases. Germline CDR1 is LNHDA and CDR2 is SQIVND (reference sequence). The V and J ends lost 10 bases and 6 bases, in that order; junction bases with no gene match: 12. This CDR3 comprises 14 residues. For the CDR3, the DNA is TGTGCCACCGTGGAAGGGACTACTACCAATGAGCAGTTCTTC. This translates into CATVEGTTTNEQFF.

The chain links TRBV5-6 to TRBJ1-1; 8 nucleotides align to TRBD1. The germline gives CDR1 SGHDT, CDR2 YYEEEE. J was trimmed by 5 bases and V by 1 base; bases with no gene match: 4. The CDR3 runs 14 residues. The CDR3 nucleotides read TGTGCCAGCAGCTTGTCAGGGGGCGGGACTGAAGCTTTCTTT. It encodes CASSLSGGGTEAFF.

The chain employs TRBV3-1 (or the pseudogene TRBV3-2) and TRBJ1-2, with D maybe TRBD1 (5 bases). Germline CDR1 reads LGHDT; CDR2 reads YNNKEL (reference sequence). CDR3 size: 12 residues. Between the trimmed V and J ends, which lost 3 bases and 8 bases, there was a span of 10 bases. DNA for the CDR3: TGTGCCAGCAGCCATGGGGGGGAAGGCTACACCTTC. Protein product: CASSHGGEGYTF.

The V call is TRBV7-9, the J call TRBJ2-1; D gene uncertain. CDR3 length: 14 amino acids. From germline, CDR1 is SEHNR and CDR2 FQNEAQ (reference sequence). Trimming pared 4 bases from V and 6 bases from J, leaving 13 bases between. Here the CDR3 DNA reads TGTGCCAGCAGCTCCGTATTAAGGAGCAATGAGCAGTTCTTC. This translates into CASSSVLRSNEQFF.

The chain carries TRBV7-9 and TRBJ2-2; TRBD1 matches 8 bases. This CDR3 region has 15 residues. Trimming at V came to 7 bases and at J to 7 bases, leaving 11 bases not matched to a gene. Germline CDR1 SEHNR, CDR2 FQNEAQ (reference sequence). The CDR3 region has the DNA TGTGCCAGCACCCAGGACAGGGTCAAGGGCGGGGAGCTGTTTTTT. It is translated as CASTQDRVKGGELFF. The entire variable domain, with the rest obtained from reference TRBV7-9 and TRBJ2-2, is as follows: DTGVSQNPRHKITKRGQNVTFRCDPISEHNRLYWYRQTLGQGPEFLTYFQNEAQLEKSRLLSDRFSAERPKGSFSTLEIQRTEQGDSAMYLCASTQDRVKGGELFFGEGSRLTVL.

This chain links TRBV2 with TRBJ1-2; possibly TRBD1 for D (5 bases). This CDR3 has 16 amino acids. Trimming removed 5 bases from V and 2 bases from J, with 18 bases in between. Per germline, CDR1 SNHLY and CDR2 FYNNEI. The CDR3 protein is CASSRTGEPSNYGYTF. The CDR3 DNA follows: TGTGCCAGCAGTAGGACGGGGGAGCCTTCAAACTATGGCTACACCTTC.

The J gene is TRBJ2-7, the V gene TRBV28; possible D gene TRBD1, 7 bases. The CDR3 has 14 amino acids. The V end lost 6 bases, the J end lost 4 bases, and 16 bases lay between the germline ends. CDR1 and CDR2 (germline): MDHEN, SYDVKM. The chain's CDR3 is CASREGQGVYEQYF. CDR3 in DNA: TGTGCCAGCAGGGAGGGGCAGGGGGTTTACGAGCAGTACTTC.

The chain employs TRBV5-1 and TRBJ2-2; D remains ambiguous. Germline V gene lookup returns CDR1 SGHRS and CDR2 YFSETQ. V gave up 0 bases and J gave up 7 bases, with 13 bases separating them. The CDR3 has 15 residues. The CDR3 sequence is CASSLVGQVDGELFF. CDR3 bases: TGCGCCAGCAGCTTGGTTGGTCAGGTGGACGGGGAGCTGTTTTTT.

This chain uses TRBV2 with TRBJ2-3; a weak D match, TRBD2 (6 bases). Trimming removed 3 bases from V and 2 bases from J, with 15 bases in between. Germline V gene lookup returns CDR1 SNHLY and CDR2 FYNNEI. This CDR3 region has 16 residues. This chain's CDR3 is CASSEVVADPTDTQYF. The CDR3 coding sequence is TGTGCCAGCAGTGAGGTGGTAGCGGACCCCACAGATACGCAGTATTTT.

The chain combines TRBV19 with TRBJ1-5; 10 nucleotides line up with TRBD1. The CDR3 length is 15 residues. The J segment lost 6 bases and the V segment lost 5 bases, leaving 7 bases of the junction unmatched. CDR1 LNHDA and CDR2 SQIVND come from the germline V gene (reference sequence). CDR3 residues: CASSLGTGVTQPQHF. The CDR3 DNA follows: TGTGCCAGTAGTCTCGGGACAGGGGTGACTCAGCCCCAGCATTTT. The variable domain in full, completed from reference TRBV19 and TRBJ1-5, reads DGGITQSPKYLFRKEGQNVTLSCEQNLNHDAMYWYRQDPGQGLRLIYYSQIVNDFQKGDIAEGYSVSREKKESFPLTVTSAQKNPTAFYLCASSLGTGVTQPQHFGDGTRLSIL.

This chain uses TRBV23-1 with TRBJ1-6, with D perhaps TRBD1 (5 bases). TRBV23-1 is an ORF for which the function is uncertain. The CDR3 contains 15 residues. V lost 5 bases and J lost 5, with 13 bases in between. The CDR3 DNA sequence: TGCGCCAGCAGTAAAGACAGTCGGAATAATTCACCCCTCCACTTT. Translating gives CASSKDSRNNSPLHF.

About this clone: This specimen includes other DNA sequences encoding the same CDR3. The J gene is TRBJ1-5, the V gene TRBV6-2 or TRBV6-3; 8 bases map to TRBD1. CDR1 MNHEY and CDR2 SVGEGT come from the germline V gene. V lost 9 bases, J lost 4 bases, and 5 bases stayed unmatched. The CDR3 extends over 13 amino acids. CDR3 sequence: CASSDRGNQPQHF. The CDR3, as DNA: TGTGCCAGTAGCGACAGGGGAAATCAGCCCCAGCATTTT.

The chain recombines TRBV14 with TRBJ2-3, with 7 bases matching TRBD2. Germline CDR1 SGHDN, CDR2 FVKESK. With 1 base clipped from V and 6 bases from J, the junction kept 13 bases outside the gene matches. This CDR3 has 17 residues. The CDR3 sequence: CASSQGAGGRVVDTQYF. Written as DNA, the CDR3 is TGTGCCAGCAGCCAAGGCGCTGGCGGGAGAGTAGTGGATACGCAGTATTTT.

The chain has TRBV5-1 and TRBJ1-1; tentative D call: TRBD1 (5 bases). V lost 2 bases and J lost 4, with 9 bases in between. From germline, CDR1 is SGHRS and CDR2 YFSETQ. The CDR3 runs to 13 residues. The CDR3 is CASSFGQITEAFF. The DNA for the CDR3 is TGCGCCAGCAGCTTCGGACAAATCACTGAAGCTTTCTTT.